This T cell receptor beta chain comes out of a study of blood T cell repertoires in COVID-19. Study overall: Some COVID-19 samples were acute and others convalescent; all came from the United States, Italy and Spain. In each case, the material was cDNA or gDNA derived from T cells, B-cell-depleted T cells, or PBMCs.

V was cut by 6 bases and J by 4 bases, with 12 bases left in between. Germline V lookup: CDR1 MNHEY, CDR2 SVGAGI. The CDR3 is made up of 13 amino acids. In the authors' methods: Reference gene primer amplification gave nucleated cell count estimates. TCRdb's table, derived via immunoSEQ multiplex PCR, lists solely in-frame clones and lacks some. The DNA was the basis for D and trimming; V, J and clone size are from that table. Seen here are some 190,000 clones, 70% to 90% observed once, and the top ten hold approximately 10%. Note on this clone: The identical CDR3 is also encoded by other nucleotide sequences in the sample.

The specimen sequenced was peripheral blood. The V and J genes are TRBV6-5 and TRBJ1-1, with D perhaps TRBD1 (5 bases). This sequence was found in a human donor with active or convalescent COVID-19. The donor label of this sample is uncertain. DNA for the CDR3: TGTGCCAGCAGCTATAGCGGGGGCACTGAAGCTTTCTTT. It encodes CASSYSGGTEAFF.